This entry lists 3 T cell receptor beta chains sequenced from one sample in a study of PD-1 blockade in classical Hodgkin lymphoma. Each patient's relapse followed autologous stem cell transplantation, and brentuximab vedotin exposure varied. Using magnetic negative selection, the CD4+ T cells were separated out of thawed PBMCs. Profiled with immunoSEQ multiplex PCR; TCRdb holds only in-frame clones, not every one. In the table there are 30,000 to 40,000 clones, about nine tenths of which are singletons. The sample in question was CD4+ T cells from blood, obtained at baseline. Receptors originate from a human donor with classical Hodgkin lymphoma.

This chain joins TRBV14 and TRBJ1-2; D call uncertain. The CDR3 loop spans 13 amino acids. With 2 bases removed from V and 2 bases from J, the gap between germline ends came to 6 bases. Germline assignment: CDR1 SGHDN and CDR2 FVKESK. This CDR3 reads CASSQKVNYGYTF. Here the CDR3 DNA reads TGTGCCAGCAGCCAAAAGGTGAACTATGGCTACACCTTC.

Of note for this clone: The junction does not match germline at one end; this may be a read error. The chain employs TRBV15 and TRBJ1-1, with D hard to call. CDR1 is LNHNV, CDR2 YYDKDF, per germline (reference sequence). CDR3 size: 15 residues. The chain's CDR3 is CATSRDLMKNAEAFF. The CDR3 bases are TGTGCCACCAGCAGAGATTTGATGAAGAACGCTGAAGCTTTCTTT.

V is TRBV7-8 and J is TRBJ2-2; 10 nucleotides match TRBD1. The CDR3 has 16 residues. CDR1 and CDR2 from the germline V gene are SGHVS and FQNEAQ. Losses at the gene ends were 5 bases for V and 4 bases for J; bases not matched to a gene: 7. The CDR3 protein is CASSPRTGGGTGELFF. The CDR3 coding sequence is TGTGCCAGCAGCCCCCGGACAGGGGGAGGCACCGGGGAGCTGTTTTTT. Drawing the rest from reference TRBV7-8 and TRBJ2-2, the complete variable domain is GAGVSQSPRYKVAKRGQDVALRCDPISGHVSLFWYQQALGQGPEFLTYFQNEAQLDKSGLPSDRFFAERPEGSVSTLKIQRTQQEDSAVYLCASSPRTGGGTGELFFGEGSRLTVL.